These 7 T cell receptor beta chains came from one sample sequenced in a study of blood T cell repertoires in COVID-19. Assay: immunoSEQ multiplex PCR; the TCRdb copy retains only in-frame clones and omits some. The sample records 200,000 to 250,000 clones, roughly 88% being singletons. Sequencing input: PBMCs or T cells enriched from blood (not recorded which). These receptors came from a woman aged 25 to 39 who had been exposed to COVID-19.

The chain links TRBV5-1 to TRBJ2-5, with 14 positions matching TRBD2. CDR3 size: 18 residues. J gave up 5 bases and V 5 bases, and 14 bases lay outside the gene matches. The V gene's germline CDR1 is SGHRS and CDR2 YFSETQ. CDR3 residues: CASRYRQGTSGSRETQYF. Written as DNA, the CDR3 is TGCGCCAGCAGATATAGACAAGGGACTAGCGGGAGCCGGGAGACCCAGTACTTC.

The chain couples TRBV9 to TRBJ2-7, with TRBD2 matching 10 bases. V trimming: 0 bases; J trimming: 3 bases; junction bases outside the gene matches: 0. This CDR3 region has 14 residues. Germline loops: CDR1 SGDLS, CDR2 YYNGEE. The CDR3 nucleotides are TGTGCCAGCAGCGTAGCTAGCGGGAGCTACGAGCAGTACTTC. Its translation is CASSVASGSYEQYF.

Turning to this clone: Possible read error: a much larger clone is one base away. CDR3 loop: CASSPTGNYGYTF. The CDR3 coding sequence is TGTGCCAGCAGCCCGACAGGAAACTATGGCTACACCTTC. The chain employs TRBV4-2 and TRBJ1-2; D is possibly TRBD1 (6 bases). CDR3 length: 13 residues. Germline V lookup: CDR1 LGHNA, CDR2 YNFKEQ. The V end was cut by 4 bases, the J end by 2 bases, with 8 bases between.

The chain is built from TRBV19 and TRBJ2-7; 11 nucleotides match TRBD1. This CDR3 spans 15 amino acids. Germline V CDR1 and CDR2: LNHDA, SQIVND (reference sequence). After removal of 0 bases from V and 5 bases from J, the junction contained 3 bases not matched to a gene. CDR3 region: CASSIDWTGGHEQYF. CDR3 sequence (DNA): TGTGCCAGTAGTATAGACTGGACAGGGGGCCACGAGCAGTACTTC.

J is TRBJ1-1 and V is TRBV30, with TRBD1 matching over 8 bases. The V and J ends lost 3 bases and 1 base, in that order; junction bases with no gene match: 4. The germline V gene encodes CDR1 GTSNPN and CDR2 SVGIG (reference sequence). The CDR3 length is 14 residues. The CDR3 sequence is CAWRRTGGNTEAFF. The CDR3 DNA reads TGTGCCTGGAGGCGAACAGGGGGGAACACTGAAGCTTTCTTT.

This chain joins TRBV12-3 or TRBV12-4 and TRBJ1-1; D gene unclear. The CDR3 is 13 amino acids. V lost 2 bases, J lost 10 bases, and 14 bases lay in between. The CDR3 reads CASSLKLVSRAFF. In DNA, the CDR3 is TGTGCCAGCAGTTTAAAACTTGTTTCAAGAGCTTTCTTT.

This sequence joins TRBV11-2 and TRBJ2-1; the D gene is possibly TRBD2 (6 bases). CDR3 length: 16 residues. The V gene lost 1 base and the J gene lost 6 bases, with 16 bases spanning the gap. CDR1 is SGHAT and CDR2 is FQNNGV in the germline V gene. CDR3 DNA: TGTGCCAGCAGCTTAGGATCTGGGGGGTCCCTCAATGAGCAGTTCTTC. As protein: CASSLGSGGSLNEQFF.